Listed below are T cell receptor beta chains from one sample, sequenced in a study of T cell responses to AZD1222 COVID-19 vaccine. Using immunoSEQ multiplex PCR, the repertoire was profiled, and TCRdb retains in-frame clones only, with some absent. This sample has over 100,000 clones; approximately 89% occur once, and the top ten carry less than 4.5%. Sequenced here: peripheral blood, sampled 28 days after the second AZD1222 dose. These receptors originate from an adult who received the AZD1222 COVID-19 vaccine. CDR3s include the opening cysteine and the closing phenylalanine or tryptophan. A D gene is named only where the DNA matches it firmly. The listing skips clone size in some rows; elsewhere it reads once, few, many or a size class.

TRBV19	-	-	TRBJ2-7	CASSSPREPEQYF	TGTGCCAGTAGTTCGCCCCGGGAGCCCGAGCAGTACTTC
TRBV13	TRBD2	-	TRBJ2-7	CASSAAGGGTYEQYF	TGTGCCAGCAGCGCAGCGGGAGGAGGGACTTACGAGCAGTACTTC
TRBV14	-	once	TRBJ1-2	CASSQDLTAYYGYTF	TGTGCCAGCAGCCAAGATCTTACAGCCTACTATGGCTACACCTTC
TRBV4-2	TRBD1	-	TRBJ2-5	CASSQEGGRFGETQYF	TGTGCCAGCAGCCAAGAAGGGGGCCGGTTCGGAGAGACCCAGTACTTC
TRBV6-2/TRBV6-3	-	-	TRBJ1-5	CASTPYSNQPQHF	TGTGCCAGCACCCCCTATAGCAATCAGCCCCAGCATTTT
TRBV4-1	-	-	TRBJ1-2	CASSQASDSTSYGYTF	TGCGCCAGCAGCCAAGCGAGCGACAGCACTTCTTATGGCTACACCTTC
TRBV11-2	-	-	TRBJ2-1	CASTPGGYNEQFF	TGTGCCAGCACCCCTGGTGGCTACAATGAGCAGTTCTTC
TRBV14	-	-	TRBJ1-2	CASSQLPTYGYTF	TGTGCCAGCAGCCAACTCCCCACCTATGGCTACACCTTC
TRBV6-2/TRBV6-3	TRBD2	once	TRBJ2-2	CASSYIKRGPGPGELFF	TGTGCCAGCAGTTATATTAAGCGGGGCCCCGGGCCCGGGGAGCTGTTTTTT
TRBV6-5	-	-	TRBJ1-1	CASSPGGGTEAFF	TGTGCCAGCAGTCCTGGTGGGGGCACTGAAGCTTTCTTT
TRBV7-6	-	-	TRBJ1-3	CATPRTATRSGNTIYF	TGTGCCACCCCGCGGACAGCGACGAGAAGTGGAAACACCATATATTTT
TRBV18	TRBD2	-	TRBJ2-2	CASSPLGLAGGPNTGELFF	TGTGCCAGCTCACCGCTCGGACTAGCGGGGGGCCCAAACACCGGGGAGCTGTTTTTT
TRBV5-1	TRBD1	few	TRBJ2-5	CASSFGTAQQETQYF	TGCGCCAGCAGCTTCGGGACAGCTCAACAAGAGACCCAGTACTTC
TRBV19	-	once	TRBJ2-1	CASSKPQDSQFF	TGTGCCAGTAGTAAGCCACAGGATTCGCAGTTCTTC
TRBV3-1/TRBV3-2	TRBD2	-	TRBJ2-1	CASRPGLGDNEQFF	TGTGCCAGCAGACCGGGACTAGGGGACAATGAGCAGTTCTTC
TRBV27	-	-	TRBJ2-2	CASSFGGTGELFF	TGTGCCAGCAGTTTTGGGGGGACCGGGGAGCTGTTTTTT
TRBV4-2	-	-	TRBJ2-2	CASSQDRGVRTGELFF	TGTGCCAGCAGCCAAGATAGGGGGGTCCGCACCGGGGAGCTGTTTTTT
TRBV19	TRBD2	-	TRBJ2-1	CASSSSGRTYNEQFF	TGTGCCAGTAGTTCTAGCGGGAGGACCTACAATGAGCAGTTCTTC
TRBV28	-	once	TRBJ1-2	CASSLLGHYGYTF	TGTGCCAGCAGTTTATTGGGCCACTATGGCTACACCTTC
TRBV5-1	-	-	TRBJ2-3	CASTPQGGTDTQYF	TGCGCCAGCACCCCACAGGGGGGGACAGATACGCAGTATTTT
TRBV6-5	TRBD2	-	TRBJ2-1	CASSYLAGGLGEQFF	TGTGCCAGCAGTTACCTAGCGGGAGGGTTGGGTGAGCAGTTCTTC
TRBV11-1	-	few	TRBJ1-1	CASGAYGEAFF	TGTGCCAGCGGGGCTTACGGTGAAGCTTTCTTT
TRBV30	-	few	TRBJ2-7	CAWEDRDYSEQYF	TGTGCCTGGGAAGACAGGGACTACAGCGAGCAGTACTTC
TRBV2	TRBD2	-	TRBJ2-1	CARTPGGDNEQFF	TGTGCCAGAACCCCTGGGGGGGACAATGAGCAGTTCTTC
TRBV11-2	TRBD2	-	TRBJ2-7	CASSHLWTSGRPLEGEQYF	TGTGCCAGCAGCCACCTTTGGACTAGCGGGAGACCATTAGAAGGCGAGCAGTACTTC
TRBV10-3	TRBD1	once	TRBJ2-2	CAIRLRGGIDTGELFF	TGTGCCATCAGACTACGAGGGGGCATCGACACCGGGGAGCTGTTTTTT
TRBV6-5	-	-	TRBJ2-3	CASSYSGTPNTDTQYF	TGTGCCAGCAGTTACTCGGGAACACCCAACACAGATACGCAGTATTTT
TRBV6-1	TRBD1	-	TRBJ1-2	CASSEGTGPNYGYTF	TGTGCCAGCAGTGAAGGGACAGGTCCTAACTATGGCTACACCTTC
TRBV11-3	TRBD2	-	TRBJ2-3	CASSPGGGSTDTQYF	TGTGCCAGCAGCCCCGGGGGGGGTAGCACAGATACGCAGTATTTT
TRBV29-1	TRBD1	-	TRBJ2-7	CSVSKGAGYEQYF	TGCAGCGTCTCTAAGGGGGCGGGCTACGAGCAGTACTTC
TRBV7-9	-	-	TRBJ1-4	CASSLASPFGEKLFF	TGTGCCAGCAGCTTAGCGAGCCCCTTTGGAGAAAAACTGTTTTTT
TRBV10-3	-	-	TRBJ2-7	CAISEVGTGDEQYF	TGTGCCATCAGTGAGGTGGGGACGGGAGACGAGCAGTACTTC
TRBV7-6	TRBD2	-	TRBJ2-1	CASSLEAWGSGRLAYNEQFF	TGTGCCAGCAGCTTAGAGGCTTGGGGTAGCGGGAGGCTAGCCTACAATGAGCAGTTCTTC
TRBV28	TRBD1	-	TRBJ2-2	CASSLGDRYTGELFF	TGTGCCAGCAGTTTAGGGGACAGATACACCGGGGAGCTGTTTTTT
TRBV10-2	-	once	TRBJ1-5	CASSGLGRNQPQHF	TGCGCCAGCAGTGGTTTAGGGAGGAATCAGCCCCAGCATTTT
TRBV30	-	-	TRBJ1-4	CAWSPGRELFF	TGTGCCTGGAGTCCCGGGAGAGAACTGTTTTTT
TRBV19	TRBD2	-	TRBJ2-3	CASSLNSGSQGTQYF	TGTGCCAGTAGCCTAAATAGCGGGAGTCAAGGTACGCAGTATTTT
TRBV4-2	TRBD2	-	TRBJ2-3	CASSLGTSGSTDTQYF	TGTGCCAGCAGCCTCGGGACTAGCGGAAGCACAGATACGCAGTATTTT
TRBV24-1	-	once	TRBJ2-6	CATSDLRVRLSGANVLTF	TGTGCCACCAGTGATCTTAGGGTGCGACTCTCTGGGGCCAACGTCCTGACTTTC
TRBV24-1	TRBD1	-	TRBJ2-5	CATSVTGGETQYF	TGTGCCACCAGTGTGACAGGGGGAGAGACCCAGTACTTC